The 21 T cell receptor beta chains listed next were all sequenced from one sample in a study of graft-versus-host responses after intestinal transplantation. No antigen is known for these receptors. Libraries were prepared by immunoSEQ multiplex PCR; TCRdb keeps only in-frame clonotypes and omits some of them. The data show 90,000 to 150,000 clones, 90% to 95% seen once. The sequenced sample was unstimulated CD4+ T cells sorted from spleen or lymph node cells, obtained before intestinal transplant. The receptors stem from a human donor who received an intestinal transplant.

The chain is built from TRBV6-5 and TRBJ1-2; D ambiguous. Germline-derived CDR1 and CDR2 are MNHEY and SVGAGI. V was clipped by 4 bases and J by 4 bases, with 10 bases between them. The CDR3 spans 13 residues. The CDR3, as DNA: TGTGCCAGCAGTTCGCGGGCAGCCTATGGCTACACCTTC. Amino acid sequence: CASSSRAAYGYTF.

This chain connects TRBV28 to TRBJ1-3; D uncertain. The CDR3 totals 13 residues. Germline V lookup: CDR1 MDHEN, CDR2 SYDVKM. V was clipped by 5 bases and J by 5 bases, with 10 bases between them. DNA for the CDR3: TGTGCCAGCAGTCCGTCGGGAAGAAACACCATATATTTT. This gives the protein CASSPSGRNTIYF.

This sequence joins TRBV12-5 and TRBJ1-1; TRBD1 agrees at 8 bases. The CDR3 contains 14 residues. Germline V CDR1 and CDR2: LGHNT, FRNRAP. With 5 bases clipped from V and 1 base from J, the junction kept 3 bases outside the gene matches. The DNA of the CDR3 is TGTGCTAGTGGTGGACAGGGCCCGAACACTGAAGCTTTCTTT. Translating it yields CASGGQGPNTEAFF.

J is TRBJ1-3 and V is TRBV4-2; 7 nucleotides align to TRBD1. CDR1 is LGHNA and CDR2 is YNFKEQ in the germline V gene. The CDR3 loop spans 16 amino acids. V was pared by 0 bases and J by 0 bases, with 2 bases of the junction left unmatched. CDR3 sequence reads: CASSQETGDSGNTIYF. CDR3 DNA: TGTGCCAGCAGCCAAGAAACAGGGGACTCTGGAAACACCATATATTTT.

The chain's CDR3 is CASSEYPHTYEQYF. In DNA, the CDR3 is TGTGCCAGCAGTGAATATCCCCACACCTACGAGCAGTACTTC. The chain couples TRBV25-1 to TRBJ2-7; D remains unclear. Trimming removed 0 bases from V and 2 bases from J, with 8 bases in between. The CDR3 loop spans 14 amino acids. Germline-derived CDR1 and CDR2 are MGHDK and SYGVNS.

The J gene is TRBJ2-5, the V gene TRBV4-1; D is perhaps TRBD1 (6 bases). Germline CDR1 MGHRA, CDR2 YSYEKL. Trimming stripped 1 base from V and 5 bases from J, with 20 bases between. The CDR3 runs 17 residues. CDR3 bases: TGCGCCAGCAGCCAAGGAGGGAGCAGGGGTGGGTGGGAGACCCAGTACTTC. Translation gives CASSQGGSRGGWETQYF.

J is TRBJ2-5 and V is TRBV11-2, with unresolved D. The CDR3 has 13 amino acids. Deletions cut 3 bases from V and 1 base from J, with 6 bases between. Germline V gives CDR1 SGHAT, CDR2 FQNNGV. The CDR3 spells CASSFSRQETQYF. The CDR3 DNA reads TGTGCCAGCAGCTTCTCGCGCCAAGAGACCCAGTACTTC.

Only one count was recorded for this clone. V usage is TRBV19 and J usage is TRBJ1-2, with 8 bases fitting TRBD1. Germline lookup yields CDR1 LNHDA and CDR2 SQIVND (reference sequence). V was pared by 3 bases and J by 3 bases, with 3 bases of the junction left unmatched. The CDR3 is 14 amino acids. Here the CDR3 DNA reads TGTGCCAGTAGTATGACAGGGGAGGACTATGGCTACACCTTC. Protein: CASSMTGEDYGYTF.

The rearrangement links TRBV6-5 to TRBJ2-3, with D perhaps given as TRBD1 or TRBD2 (5 bases each). The CDR3 is 13 residues long. CDR1 MNHEY and CDR2 SVGAGI come from the germline V gene. V was pared by 6 bases and J by 4 bases, with 11 bases between. In DNA, the CDR3 is TGTGCCAGCAGGAGACTGGGGGCAGATACGCAGTATTTT. Translating gives CASRRLGADTQYF.

In DNA form, the CDR3 reads TGCGCCAGCAGTCGGGCCCCAGAACCCGACAATGAGCAGTTCTTC. This translates into CASSRAPEPDNEQFF. The chain carries TRBV5-1 and TRBJ2-1; no reliable D call. V gave up 5 bases and J gave up 5 bases, with 17 bases separating them. Germline lookup yields CDR1 SGHRS and CDR2 YFSETQ. CDR3 length: 15 residues. Complete variable domain (other parts from reference TRBV5-1 and TRBJ2-1): KAGVTQTPRYLIKTRGQQVTLSCSPISGHRSVSWYQQTPGQGLQFLFEYFSETQRNKGNFPGRFSGRQFSNSRSEMNVSTLELGDSALYLCASSRAPEPDNEQFFGPGTRLTVL.

As concerns this clone: An end of the junction differs from the germline gene, which may be a read error. CDR3 region: CASSVGGTDTQYF. In nucleotides, the CDR3 is TGTGCCAGCTCAGTCGGGGGCACGGATACGCAGTATTTT. The chain employs TRBV18 and TRBJ2-3; tentatively, D is TRBD1 or TRBD2 (6 bases each). Germline V gene data show CDR1 as KGHSH and CDR2 as LQKENI. The CDR3 is made up of 13 amino acids.

The rearrangement uses TRBV5-4 and TRBJ1-5; D is ambiguous. The germline gives CDR1 SGHNT, CDR2 YYREEE (reference sequence). This CDR3 is 16 amino acids long. V was trimmed by 0 bases and J by 3 bases, leaving 13 bases between them. The CDR3 protein is CASSLDGGRDNQPQHF. The CDR3 DNA reads TGTGCCAGCAGCTTGGATGGCGGGAGAGACAATCAGCCCCAGCATTTT. The full variable domain, with the rest looked up from reference TRBV5-4 and TRBJ1-5, is ETGVTQSPTHLIKTRGQQVTLRCSSQSGHNTVSWYQQALGQGPQFIFQYYREEENGRGNFPPRFSGLQFPNYSSELNVNALELDDSALYLCASSLDGGRDNQPQHFGDGTRLSIL.

J is TRBJ2-1 and V is TRBV29-1, with 12 bases lining up with TRBD2. J was trimmed by 12 bases and V by 0 bases; bases with no gene match: 12. The CDR3 totals 16 residues. Germline lookup yields CDR1 SQVTM and CDR2 ANQGSEA. The CDR3 is CSVEDSPALLAGGQFF. The CDR3 DNA sequence: TGCAGCGTTGAAGATTCCCCCGCCTTACTAGCGGGAGGGCAGTTCTTC.

The chain joins TRBV5-1 to TRBJ2-7, with TRBD1 as a possible D gene (5 bases). Trimming removed 0 bases at V and 6 bases at J, with 13 bases between. The CDR3 loop spans 14 amino acids. The germline gives CDR1 SGHRS, CDR2 YFSETQ. CDR3 sequence reads: CASSLEGRLGEQYF. The CDR3 DNA reads TGCGCCAGCAGCTTGGAGGGGCGGCTCGGCGAGCAGTACTTC.

The chain links TRBV18 to TRBJ1-5; 8 bases are shared with TRBD1. Germline CDR1 KGHSH, CDR2 LQKENI. The CDR3 extends over 14 amino acids. V trimming: 6 bases; J trimming: 7 bases; junction bases outside the gene matches: 8. In DNA, the CDR3 is TGTGCCAGCTCGCCGACAGGGGTGGAGCAGCCCCAGCATTTT. Encoded protein: CASSPTGVEQPQHF. The complete variable domain, with remaining parts taken from reference TRBV18 and TRBJ1-5, reads NAGVMQNPRHLVRRRGQEARLRCSPMKGHSHVYWYRQLPEEGLKFMVYLQKENIIDESGMPKERFSAEFPKEGPSILRIQQVVRGDSAAYFCASSPTGVEQPQHFGDGTRLSIL.

V and J are TRBV10-1 and TRBJ1-1; 8 nucleotides agree with TRBD1. Germline CDR1 and CDR2: WNHNN and SYGVQD (reference sequence). J lost 3 bases, V lost 6 bases, and 9 bases had no gene match. CDR3 length: 15 residues. CDR3 in amino acids: CASSATGVPYTEAFF. CDR3 coding DNA: TGCGCCAGCAGCGCGACAGGGGTCCCTTACACTGAAGCTTTCTTT.

V usage is TRBV28 and J usage is TRBJ2-2; D is unclear. This CDR3 has 12 amino acids. CDR1 is MDHEN and CDR2 is SYDVKM in the germline V gene. Between the trimmed V and J ends, which lost 9 bases and 2 bases, there was a span of 7 bases. Here the CDR3 DNA reads TGTGCCAGTCTAGGCAACACCGGGGAGCTGTTTTTT. Translation gives CASLGNTGELFF.

V usage is TRBV7-6 and J usage is TRBJ2-7; 8 nucleotides match TRBD1. This CDR3 is built from 14 residues. CDR1 and CDR2 (germline): SGHVS, FNYEAQ. V shed 5 bases and J 2 bases; nucleotides not matched to a gene: 5. The CDR3 loop reads CASSLGTGTYEQYF. DNA for the CDR3: TGTGCCAGCAGCCTCGGGACAGGTACCTACGAGCAGTACTTC.

This clone is a singleton in its sample. This rearrangement joins TRBV7-2 to TRBJ2-3; 10 bases align to TRBD1. Unmatched junction bases numbered 1, after V lost 4 bases and J lost 6 bases. This CDR3 has 13 amino acids. Germline CDR1 SGHTA, CDR2 FQGNSA. The CDR3: CASSSDRGDTQYF. The CDR3 DNA follows: TGTGCCAGCAGCTCGGACAGGGGGGATACGCAGTATTTT.

The chain couples TRBV11-2 to TRBJ1-1, with D unresolved. V was trimmed by 5 bases and J by 1 base, leaving 11 bases between them. Germline CDR1 and CDR2: SGHAT and FQNNGV. This CDR3 spans 14 amino acids. The CDR3 here is CASSPSPGNTEAFF. The CDR3 DNA is TGTGCCAGCAGCCCGAGTCCAGGGAACACTGAAGCTTTCTTT.

The chain combines TRBV5-3 with TRBJ2-3; D remains ambiguous. TRBV5-3 is identified as an open reading frame with a role that is uncertain. Trimming removed 5 bases at V and 4 bases at J, with 14 bases between. The CDR3 runs to 14 residues. CDR3 nucleotide sequence: TGTGCCAGAAGGCAGCTTCCTAGTGCAGATACGCAGTATTTT. This translates into CARRQLPSADTQYF.